This is a list of T cell receptor beta chains from one sample in a study of T cells in Graves' hyperthyroidism and ophthalmopathy. Each CDR3 protein gets one entry after TCRdb re-called the multiplex PCR reads with MiXCR. The sample lists approximately 870,000 distinct CDR3 sequences; approximately 40% were seen once. Material: blood. These receptors came from a man younger than 35 with Graves' hyperthyroidism. The CDR3 runs from the conserved cysteine through the conserved F or W. The D gene is left open where the match is weak. Size values are once, few and many counts, or a class for expanded clones, and some rows have none.

d_gene: TRBD2; v_gene: TRBV2; j_gene: TRBJ2-1; abundance: few; CDR3aa: CASSGRLAGNEQFF; CDR3nt: TGTGCCAGCAGTGGCCGACTAGCGGGGAATGAGCAGTTCTTC
d_gene: .; v_gene: TRBV20-1; j_gene: TRBJ2-7; abundance: many; CDR3aa: CSATTGRTYEQYF; CDR3nt: TGCAGTGCTACCACGGGGCGAACCTACGAGCAGTACTTC
d_gene: .; v_gene: TRBV2; j_gene: TRBJ1-2; abundance: few; CDR3aa: CASSAQGQPNYGYTF; CDR3nt: TGTGCCAGCAGTGCGCAAGGGCAGCCTAACTATGGCTACACCTTC
d_gene: TRBD1; v_gene: TRBV2; j_gene: TRBJ2-7; abundance: .; CDR3aa: CASSAYRGKDSYEQYF; CDR3nt: TGTGCCAGCAGCGCCTACAGGGGAAAGGATTCCTACGAGCAGTACTTC
d_gene: .; v_gene: TRBV7-2; j_gene: TRBJ1-1; abundance: .; CDR3aa: CAWSDRQAFNPEAFF; CDR3nt: TGTGCCTGGAGTGACAGACAGGCCTTTAACCCTGAAGCTTTCTTT
d_gene: .; v_gene: TRBV19; j_gene: TRBJ2-7; abundance: .; CDR3aa: CASSNDRDWEQYF; CDR3nt: TGTGCCAGTAGTAACGACAGGGACTGGGAGCAGTACTTC
d_gene: .; v_gene: TRBV7-8; j_gene: TRBJ2-6; abundance: many; CDR3aa: CASSLGEAGANVLTF; CDR3nt: TGTGCCAGCAGCTTAGGGGAAGCTGGGGCCAACGTCCTGACTTTC
d_gene: .; v_gene: TRBV6-5; j_gene: TRBJ2-7; abundance: .; CDR3aa: CASSYSSQGGSYEQYF; CDR3nt: TGTGCCAGCAGTTACTCGAGCCAGGGAGGCTCCTACGAGCAGTACTTC
d_gene: .; v_gene: TRBV10-3; j_gene: TRBJ2-5; abundance: .; CDR3aa: CASSTPDRSQETQYF; CDR3nt: TGTGCCAGCAGTACGCCCGACAGAAGTCAAGAGACCCAGTACTTC
d_gene: .; v_gene: TRBV7-2; j_gene: TRBJ2-2; abundance: few; CDR3aa: CASSLDYRPGELFF; CDR3nt: TGTGCCAGCAGCTTAGACTACAGGCCCGGGGAGCTGTTTTTT
d_gene: .; v_gene: TRBV4-2; j_gene: TRBJ1-4; abundance: many; CDR3aa: CASSHSTRKLFF; CDR3nt: TGTGCCAGCAGCCATTCGACACGGAAACTGTTTTTT
d_gene: TRBD1; v_gene: TRBV20-1; j_gene: TRBJ2-7; abundance: few; CDR3aa: CSAERGTEISYEQYF; CDR3nt: TGCAGTGCCGAAAGAGGGACAGAAATCTCCTACGAGCAGTACTTC
d_gene: .; v_gene: TRBV7-9; j_gene: TRBJ1-3; abundance: .; CDR3aa: CASSQDRASENTIYF; CDR3nt: TGTGCCAGCAGCCAAGATAGAGCATCTGAAAACACCATATATTTT
d_gene: .; v_gene: TRBV20-1; j_gene: TRBJ2-7; abundance: .; CDR3aa: CSVAGWEQYF; CDR3nt: TGCAGTGTTGCAGGGTGGGAGCAGTACTTC
d_gene: .; v_gene: TRBV20-1; j_gene: TRBJ1-1; abundance: once; CDR3aa: CSAGGGRTDTEAFF; CDR3nt: TGCAGTGCGGGTGGGGGCAGGACCGACACTGAAGCTTTCTTT
d_gene: .; v_gene: TRBV9; j_gene: TRBJ1-1; abundance: few; CDR3aa: CADPPQGLNTEAFF; CDR3nt: TGTGCCGACCCCCCGCAGGGGCTGAACACTGAAGCTTTCTTT
d_gene: .; v_gene: TRBV20-1; j_gene: TRBJ2-3; abundance: .; CDR3aa: CSAPGFRGTDTQYF; CDR3nt: TGCAGTGCTCCGGGCTTCCGGGGCACAGATACGCAGTATTTT
d_gene: .; v_gene: TRBV7-8; j_gene: TRBJ1-3; abundance: .; CDR3aa: CASSPSVNGNTIYF; CDR3nt: TGTGCCAGCAGCCCGTCGGTTAATGGAAACACCATATATTTT
d_gene: .; v_gene: TRBV29-1; j_gene: TRBJ2-7; abundance: many; CDR3aa: CSVEISPYEQYF; CDR3nt: TGCAGCGTTGAGATCAGCCCCTACGAGCAGTACTTC
d_gene: TRBD1; v_gene: TRBV6-2/TRBV6-3; j_gene: TRBJ1-1; abundance: .; CDR3aa: CATRTGAPTEAFF; CDR3nt: TGTGCCACGAGGACAGGGGCCCCCACTGAAGCTTTCTTT
d_gene: .; v_gene: TRBV20-1; j_gene: TRBJ2-5; abundance: many; CDR3aa: CSARGNSDQYF; CDR3nt: TGCAGTGCTAGGGGGAATTCGGACCAGTACTTC
d_gene: .; v_gene: TRBV29-1; j_gene: TRBJ1-4; abundance: many; CDR3aa: CSVADSPATNEKLFF; CDR3nt: TGCAGCGTCGCTGACAGCCCTGCAACTAATGAAAAACTGTTTTTT
d_gene: .; v_gene: TRBV11-3; j_gene: TRBJ1-2; abundance: .; CDR3aa: CASSPDGLGYGYTF; CDR3nt: TGTGCCAGCAGCCCAGACGGCCTTGGCTATGGCTACACCTTC
d_gene: .; v_gene: TRBV5-1; j_gene: TRBJ1-4; abundance: .; CDR3aa: CASSREGESEKLFF; CDR3nt: TGCGCCAGCAGCAGGGAGGGTGAAAGTGAAAAACTGTTTTTT
d_gene: TRBD2; v_gene: TRBV7-2; j_gene: TRBJ2-7; abundance: many; CDR3aa: CASSSGRAVPGHEQYF; CDR3nt: TGTGCCAGCAGCTCGGGGAGGGCGGTCCCGGGTCACGAGCAGTACTTC
d_gene: .; v_gene: TRBV10-1; j_gene: TRBJ1-4; abundance: .; CDR3aa: CASSDSAATNEKLFF; CDR3nt: TGCGCCAGCAGTGATTCCGCAGCAACTAATGAAAAACTGTTTTTT
d_gene: TRBD1; v_gene: TRBV7-9; j_gene: TRBJ1-4; abundance: few; CDR3aa: CASSGHDRASEKLFF; CDR3nt: TGTGCCAGCAGTGGTCACGACAGGGCCTCTGAAAAACTGTTTTTT
d_gene: .; v_gene: TRBV7-6; j_gene: TRBJ2-6; abundance: many; CDR3aa: CASSPYYTSGANVLTF; CDR3nt: TGTGCCAGCAGCCCCTACTACACCTCTGGGGCCAACGTCCTGACTTTC
d_gene: .; v_gene: TRBV9; j_gene: TRBJ2-7; abundance: many; CDR3aa: CASSVGGDVSYEQYF; CDR3nt: TGTGCCAGCAGCGTAGGAGGCGACGTTTCCTACGAGCAGTACTTC
d_gene: .; v_gene: TRBV20-1; j_gene: TRBJ1-4; abundance: .; CDR3aa: CSARVRDREKLFF; CDR3nt: TGCAGTGCTAGAGTCAGGGATCGCGAAAAACTGTTTTTT
d_gene: .; v_gene: TRBV5-8; j_gene: TRBJ1-6; abundance: many; CDR3aa: CASPTVGLSPLHF; CDR3nt: TGTGCCAGCCCGACCGTAGGCTTGTCACCCCTCCACTTT
d_gene: .; v_gene: TRBV5-5; j_gene: TRBJ2-7; abundance: few; CDR3aa: CASSLAKGQKYEQYF; CDR3nt: TGTGCCAGCAGCTTGGCCAAAGGACAGAAGTACGAGCAGTACTTC
d_gene: TRBD2; v_gene: TRBV6-1; j_gene: TRBJ2-2; abundance: .; CDR3aa: CASRTPGGGTGELFF; CDR3nt: TGTGCCAGCAGAACTCCCGGGGGAGGGACCGGGGAGCTGTTTTTT
d_gene: TRBD1; v_gene: TRBV7-6; j_gene: TRBJ1-5; abundance: .; CDR3aa: CAGSRDGGGEPQHF; CDR3nt: TGTGCCGGCAGCAGGGACGGAGGGGGCGAGCCCCAGCATTTT
d_gene: .; v_gene: TRBV7-3; j_gene: TRBJ2-2; abundance: few; CDR3aa: CWGDTGELFF; CDR3nt: TGCTGGGGCGACACCGGGGAGCTGTTTTTT
d_gene: .; v_gene: TRBV20-1; j_gene: TRBJ2-5; abundance: many; CDR3aa: CSARPGLETQYF; CDR3nt: TGCAGTGCTAGGCCCGGGTTAGAAACCCAGTACTTC
d_gene: TRBD1; v_gene: TRBV5-1; j_gene: TRBJ2-7; abundance: .; CDR3aa: CASRRSSGGQLYEQYF; CDR3nt: TGCGCCAGCAGGCGTTCGTCAGGGGGACAGTTGTACGAGCAGTACTTC
d_gene: .; v_gene: TRBV2; j_gene: TRBJ2-5; abundance: many; CDR3aa: CASHREVSRETQYF; CDR3nt: TGTGCCAGCCACAGGGAGGTATCCAGAGAGACCCAGTACTTC
d_gene: .; v_gene: TRBV5-1; j_gene: TRBJ2-7; abundance: few; CDR3aa: CASSLQTPALYEQYF; CDR3nt: TGCGCCAGCAGCTTGCAGACACCAGCCTTATACGAGCAGTACTTC
d_gene: .; v_gene: TRBV9; j_gene: TRBJ1-1; abundance: .; CDR3aa: CASSRNPGLNTEAFF; CDR3nt: TGTGCCAGCAGCCGGAACCCGGGACTTAACACTGAAGCTTTCTTT
d_gene: .; v_gene: TRBV7-9; j_gene: TRBJ2-7; abundance: many; CDR3aa: CASSFPGGGEQYF; CDR3nt: TGTGCCAGCAGCTTCCCCGGAGGTGGTGAGCAGTACTTC
d_gene: TRBD2; v_gene: TRBV9; j_gene: TRBJ2-5; abundance: .; CDR3aa: CASSVATTSGQETQYF; CDR3nt: TGTGCCAGCAGCGTAGCTACGACTAGCGGGCAAGAGACCCAGTACTTC
d_gene: TRBD1; v_gene: TRBV2; j_gene: TRBJ2-7; abundance: many; CDR3aa: CASSTAPGTGEQYF; CDR3nt: TGTGCCAGCTCGACAGCCCCCGGGACAGGCGAGCAGTACTTC
d_gene: .; v_gene: TRBV7-1; j_gene: TRBJ2-5; abundance: .; CDR3aa: CASSSRRGVETQYF; CDR3nt: TGTGCCAGCAGCTCCCGCAGGGGCGTGGAGACCCAGTACTTC
d_gene: .; v_gene: TRBV19; j_gene: TRBJ1-1; abundance: many; CDR3aa: CASSTGRGTEAFF; CDR3nt: TGTGCCAGTAGTACGGGAAGGGGGACTGAAGCTTTCTTT
d_gene: .; v_gene: TRBV7-9; j_gene: TRBJ1-5; abundance: once; CDR3aa: CASTTGFQSQHF; CDR3nt: TGTGCCAGTACTACAGGGTTTCAGTCCCAGCATTTT
d_gene: .; v_gene: TRBV12-3/TRBV12-4; j_gene: TRBJ1-1; abundance: many; CDR3aa: CASSFVAFEAFF; CDR3nt: TGTGCCAGCAGTTTCGTTGCGTTTGAAGCTTTCTTT
d_gene: .; v_gene: TRBV7-9; j_gene: TRBJ2-5; abundance: few; CDR3aa: CASSQFRRETQYF; CDR3nt: TGTGCCAGCAGCCAATTCCGCAGAGAGACCCAGTACTTC
d_gene: .; v_gene: TRBV20-1; j_gene: TRBJ2-2; abundance: .; CDR3aa: CSARSLRDTGELFF; CDR3nt: TGCAGTGCTAGGTCCCTCCGCGACACCGGGGAGCTGTTTTTT
d_gene: .; v_gene: TRBV15; j_gene: TRBJ1-1; abundance: many; CDR3aa: CATSRSLREIGEAFF; CDR3nt: TGTGCCACCAGCAGGAGTTTGAGGGAAATAGGTGAAGCTTTCTTT
d_gene: .; v_gene: TRBV15; j_gene: TRBJ1-4; abundance: .; CDR3aa: CATDVGWGNEKLFF; CDR3nt: TGTGCCACCGACGTAGGCTGGGGTAATGAAAAACTGTTTTTT
d_gene: .; v_gene: TRBV5-4; j_gene: TRBJ1-2; abundance: few; CDR3aa: CASSPTPLDGYTF; CDR3nt: TGTGCCAGCAGCCCCACCCCCCTGGACGGCTACACCTTC
d_gene: .; v_gene: TRBV29-1; j_gene: TRBJ2-7; abundance: .; CDR3aa: CSSHTYEQYF; CDR3nt: TGCAGCAGCCACACCTACGAGCAGTACTTC